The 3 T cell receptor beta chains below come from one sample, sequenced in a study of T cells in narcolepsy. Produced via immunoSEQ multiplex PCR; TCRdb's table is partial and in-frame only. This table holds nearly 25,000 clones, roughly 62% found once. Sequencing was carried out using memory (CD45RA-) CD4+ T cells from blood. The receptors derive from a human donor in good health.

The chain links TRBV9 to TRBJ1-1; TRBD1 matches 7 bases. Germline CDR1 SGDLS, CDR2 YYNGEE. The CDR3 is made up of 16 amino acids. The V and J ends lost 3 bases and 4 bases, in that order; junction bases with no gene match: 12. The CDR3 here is CASSGQRTGGGTEAFF. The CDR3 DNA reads TGTGCCAGCAGCGGGCAGAGGACAGGCGGGGGCACTGAAGCTTTCTTT.

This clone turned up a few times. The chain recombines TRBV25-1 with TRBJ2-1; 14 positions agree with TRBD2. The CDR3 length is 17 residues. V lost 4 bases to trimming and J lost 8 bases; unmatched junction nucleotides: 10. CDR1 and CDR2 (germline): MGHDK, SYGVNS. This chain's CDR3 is CASSGGAGTSGGYEQFF. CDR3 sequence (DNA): TGTGCCAGCAGTGGTGGGGCCGGGACTAGCGGGGGCTATGAGCAGTTCTTC.

The CDR3 is CASSPTVPERSSPLHF. In nucleotides, the CDR3 is TGCGCCAGCAGCCCAACCGTCCCCGAGAGGAGTTCACCCCTCCACTTT. V gene TRBV5-1 combines with J gene TRBJ1-6; D unclear. This CDR3 contains 16 residues. Germline CDR1 SGHRS, CDR2 YFSETQ. V was clipped by 4 bases and J by 9 bases, with 20 bases between them.